This T cell receptor (beta chain) was profiled in a study of OX40 agonist ivuxolimab in advanced cancers. Study details: In this trial design, patients received ivuxolimab intravenously at 0.01 to 10 mg/kg every 2 weeks. Partial responses were recorded for three patients, including one with hepatocellular carcinoma and two with cutaneous melanoma.

Germline CDR1 and CDR2: LGHNA and YNFKEQ. The CDR3 covers 17 residues. The V segment lost 3 bases and the J segment 5 bases; nucleotides outside the gene matches: 13. The study sampled blood at baseline, cycle 4 day 1, and cycle 7 day 1. Method: immunoSEQ multiplex PCR; TCRdb's copy keeps in-frame clones and lacks some. This table has 70,000 to 95,000 clones, 90% to 95% appearing once. The sample here was CD4+ or CD8+ T cells sorted from blood, taken in a trial of the OX40 agonist ivuxolimab. The origin of this receptor is an adult with an advanced solid tumor such as melanoma, head and neck, liver or kidney cancer. The gene calls are TRBV4-2 and TRBJ2-7, with 10 positions matching TRBD1. The CDR3 region is CASSQEESGTGAHEQYF. The CDR3 region has the DNA TGTGCCAGCAGCCAGGAAGAGAGTGGGACAGGGGCCCACGAGCAGTACTTC.